One and the same sample provided the 3 T cell receptor beta chains below, sequenced in a study of a mutant IDH1 vaccine in newly diagnosed glioma. Sequencing used immunoSEQ multiplex PCR; TCRdb keeps in-frame clones, though not all of them. There are 45,000 to 60,000 clones in the sample; around 80% occur only once, and 1.8% lies in the top ten. Documented time point: baseline, week 1 (first vaccination visit). Documented treatment: pre-vaccination baseline after standard-of-care therapy. Source: PBMCs, taken from a glioma patient treated with radiotherapy, temozolomide or both. The origin of the receptors is a middle-aged woman with glioma.

This chain joins TRBV6-5 and TRBJ2-2, with 11 nucleotides matching TRBD1. CDR3 length: 14 residues. V shed 5 bases, J shed 7 bases, and the junction held 3 bases outside the gene matches. Germline V gene sequence: CDR1 MNHEY, CDR2 SVGAGI. The CDR3 DNA sequence: TGTGCCAGCAGTACGGGACAGGGGGTCGGGGAGCTGTTTTTT. Residues: CASSTGQGVGELFF.

This clone was counted only a few times. The chain combines TRBV6-5 with TRBJ2-5; 7 positions match TRBD1. J lost 5 bases, V lost 4 bases, and 4 bases had no gene match. CDR1 is MNHEY, CDR2 SVGAGI, per germline. The CDR3 consists of 13 residues. The CDR3 sequence: CASSSYRGETQYF. Written as DNA, the CDR3 is TGTGCCAGCAGTTCTTACAGGGGCGAGACCCAGTACTTC.

The chain carries TRBV5-1 and TRBJ1-1; D is possibly TRBD1 (6 bases). Germline CDR1 is SGHRS and CDR2 is YFSETQ. Between the trimmed V and J ends, which lost 0 bases and 10 bases, there was a span of 19 bases. The CDR3 consists of 15 residues. The CDR3 sequence: CASSLEGRSSQGAFF. The CDR3 region has the DNA TGCGCCAGCAGCTTGGAAGGACGCTCGTCACAGGGAGCTTTCTTT. The whole variable domain, remainder taken from reference TRBV5-1 and TRBJ1-1, is KAGVTQTPRYLIKTRGQQVTLSCSPISGHRSVSWYQQTPGQGLQFLFEYFSETQRNKGNFPGRFSGRQFSNSRSEMNVSTLELGDSALYLCASSLEGRSSQGAFFGQGTRLTVV.